The 18 T cell receptor beta chains below were found in one sample sequenced in a study of spatial heterogeneity in lung cancer. TCRdb ran MiXCR on the 5' RACE reads and lists one entry per CDR3 protein. The top ten clones hold 5.5% to 8% of a sample with about 17,000 distinct CDR3 sequences, roughly 6% of them seen once. As to time point: sample taken at primary tumor resection. These TCRs are of unknown antigen specificity. Overall study results and limits: It was found that expanded intratumoral alpha and beta TCR counts tracked tumor mutation counts.

Sequenced material: lung tumor tissue, taken at surgery. The receptors were gathered from a male donor with early-stage non-small cell lung cancer.

This clonotype turned up a few times. This chain connects TRBV4-3 to TRBJ2-2; TRBD2 is a possible D gene (5 bases). This CDR3 spans 16 amino acids. Trimming took 0 bases from V and 2 from J, leaving 10 bases between them. Per germline, CDR1 LGHNA and CDR2 YSLEER. In nucleotides, the CDR3 is TGCGCCAGCAGCCAAGATCGGGGAGTTAACACCGGGGAGCTGTTTTTT. This translates into CASSQDRGVNTGELFF.

Many counts were recorded for this clonotype. The chain couples TRBV5-1 to TRBJ2-1; 10 bases are a match to TRBD1. The CDR3 totals 16 residues. Germline CDR1 SGHRS, CDR2 YFSETQ. V was clipped by 0 bases and J by 5 bases; unmatched bases: 5. CDR3 nucleotides: TGCGCCAGCAGCTTGGTGGCGGACAGGGGGAACAATGAGCAGTTCTTC. It is translated as CASSLVADRGNNEQFF. Drawing the rest from reference TRBV5-1 and TRBJ2-1, the complete variable domain is KAGVTQTPRYLIKTRGQQVTLSCSPISGHRSVSWYQQTPGQGLQFLFEYFSETQRNKGNFPGRFSGRQFSNSRSEMNVSTLELGDSALYLCASSLVADRGNNEQFFGPGTRLTVL.

This clonotype has ten or more counts. The chain is built from TRBV5-6 and TRBJ2-7, with a weak D call TRBD2 (5 bases). Germline V lookup: CDR1 SGHDT, CDR2 YYEEEE. Trimming removed 2 bases from V and 2 bases from J, with 8 bases in between. The length of the CDR3 is 13 residues. CDR3 in DNA: TGTGCCAGCAGCTTAGGGCGGGCCTACGAGCAGTACTTC. It translates to CASSLGRAYEQYF.

This clonotype has a count of ten or more. The genes are TRBV27 and TRBJ1-4; D unresolved. The V gene lost 4 bases and the J gene lost 8 bases, with 11 bases spanning the gap. This CDR3 has 13 amino acids. Germline values: CDR1 MNHEY, CDR2 SMNVEV (reference sequence). The CDR3 DNA reads as TGTGCCAGCAGTTCGGGCTGGAGAGAAAAACTGTTTTTT. Amino acids: CASSSGWREKLFF.

A few counts support this clonotype. V is TRBV2 and J is TRBJ2-3, with TRBD2 matching 10 bases. From germline, CDR1 is SNHLY and CDR2 FYNNEI. Trimming took 5 bases from V and 6 from J; bases not matched to a gene: 8. This CDR3 spans 15 amino acids. The CDR3 nucleotides read TGTGCCAGCAGTTCCCAGCGGGGGGGCCGGGATACGCAGTATTTT. It codes for CASSSQRGGRDTQYF.

V gene TRBV10-3 combines with J gene TRBJ2-5, with D perhaps TRBD1 or TRBD2 (5 bases each). Deletions cut 8 bases from V and 3 bases from J, with 13 bases between. CDR3 length: 13 residues. The germline gives CDR1 ENHRY, CDR2 SYGVKD. CDR3 coding DNA: TGTGCCATCTCCGGGGACGTTAAAGAGACCCAGTACTTC. Translation: CAISGDVKETQYF.

The table lists this clonotype with many counts. The gene calls are TRBV24-1 and TRBJ2-1, with D perhaps matching TRBD1 or TRBD2 (6 bases each). The V gene lost 3 bases and the J gene lost 7 bases, with 15 bases spanning the gap. From germline, CDR1 is KGHDR and CDR2 SFDVKD. CDR3 size: 15 residues. CDR3 amino acids: CATSDHRGAGNEQFF. In DNA form, the CDR3 reads TGTGCCACCAGTGATCATAGGGGGGCCGGGAATGAGCAGTTCTTC.

This clonotype qualifies as medium-sized. The chain is built from TRBV7-2 and TRBJ2-1; 15 bases match TRBD2. This CDR3 has 20 residues. The V gene's germline CDR1 is SGHTA and CDR2 FQGNSA. The V gene end was trimmed by 5 bases and the J gene end by 4 bases; junction bases not matched to a gene: 15. Here the CDR3 DNA reads TGTGCCAGCAGCCGAAGAGGGACTAGCGGGGGGTCCACCCCATACAATGAGCAGTTCTTC. It specifies CASSRRGTSGGSTPYNEQFF. The full variable domain, in which reference TRBV7-2 and TRBJ2-1 provide the parts outside the CDR3, is GAGVSQSPSNKVTEKGKDVELRCDPISGHTALYWYRQSLGQGLEFLIYFQGNSAPDKSGLPSDRFSAERTGGSVSTLTIQRTQQEDSAVYLCASSRRGTSGGSTPYNEQFFGPGTRLTVL.

To note about this clonotype: One end of the junction is discordant with germline, which a read error may explain. The gene calls are TRBV28 and TRBJ1-4; tentatively, D is TRBD1 (6 bases). The CDR3 is 15 residues long. CDR1 is MDHEN and CDR2 is SYDVKM in the germline V gene. The chain's CDR3 is CASSLFYRDDEKLFF. The CDR3 nucleotides are TGTGCAAGCAGTTTATTTTACAGGGATGATGAAAAACTGTTTTTT.

This clonotype was seen ten or more times. The V and J genes are TRBV6-2 or TRBV6-3 and TRBJ2-1; D is possibly TRBD2 (5 bases). CDR1 is MNHEY and CDR2 is SVGEGT in the germline V gene. This CDR3 is built from 12 residues. The V and J ends lost 3 bases and 12 bases respectively, with 12 bases between them. The CDR3 coding sequence is TGTGCCAGCAGTTATGAGGGCTGGGCGCAGTTCTTC. It codes for CASSYEGWAQFF.

This clonotype was observed many times. The rearrangement uses TRBV6-5 and TRBJ1-4; D may be TRBD1 (5 bases). V was shortened by 6 bases and J by 3 bases, with 11 bases between the two germline ends. The CDR3 has 14 amino acids. Germline V lookup: CDR1 MNHEY, CDR2 SVGAGI. This CDR3 reads CASRAGGANEKLFF. DNA of the CDR3: TGTGCCAGCAGAGCGGGGGGAGCTAATGAAAAACTGTTTTTT.

The chain combines TRBV20-1 with TRBJ2-3; TRBD1 matches 9 bases. The CDR3 length is 15 residues. Germline CDR1 reads DFQATT; CDR2 reads SNEGSKA (reference sequence). Trimming cost V 4 bases and J 4 bases; bases outside gene matches: 9. The DNA for the CDR3 is TGCAGTGCTAAAACCGGGACAGGGCCCCCAGATACGCAGTATTTT. Protein product: CSAKTGTGPPDTQYF.

This clonotype was counted at least ten times. The chain uses TRBV7-2 and TRBJ2-7; D is undetermined. There are 13 residues in the CDR3. The V gene lost 3 bases and the J gene lost 3 bases, with 9 bases spanning the gap. Germline CDR1 SGHTA, CDR2 FQGNSA. The CDR3 sequence: CASSFGPNYEQYF. DNA for the CDR3: TGTGCCAGCAGCTTCGGGCCTAACTACGAGCAGTACTTC.

The V gene is TRBV6-6, the J gene TRBJ1-3; no reliable D call. CDR3 length equals 16 residues. Trimming shortened V by 0 bases and J by 2 bases, and 11 bases separated the two germline ends. Per the germline V gene, CDR1 is MNHNY and CDR2 is SVGAGI (reference sequence). In nucleotides, the CDR3 is TGTGCCAGCAGTTACTCGTTCCCGGGTACTGGAAACACCATATATTTT. Its translation is CASSYSFPGTGNTIYF.

The table lists this clonotype with many counts. This chain joins TRBV3-1 and TRBJ2-3; 7 positions agree with TRBD1. CDR1 is LGHDT and CDR2 is YNNKEL in the germline V gene (reference sequence). CDR3 length: 15 residues. J gave up 6 bases and V 4 bases, and 10 bases lay outside the gene matches. CDR3 nucleotides: TGTGCCAGCAGCCCAACGACAGGGAGTCTTGATACGCAGTATTTT. It encodes CASSPTTGSLDTQYF.

This clonotype appeared many times. The chain employs TRBV7-2 and TRBJ2-3; 7 nucleotides match TRBD1. The CDR3 runs to 15 residues. The germline gives CDR1 SGHTA, CDR2 FQGNSA. The J segment lost 4 bases and the V segment lost 0 bases, leaving 4 bases of the junction unmatched. CDR3 nucleotides: TGTGCCAGCAGCTTAGCACAGGGGAAATCAGATACGCAGTATTTT. Protein product: CASSLAQGKSDTQYF.

Ten or more counts support this clonotype. V usage is TRBV16 and J usage is TRBJ1-5, with TRBD1 as a possible D gene (5 bases). The CDR3 is 14 amino acids. Per the germline V gene, CDR1 is KGHSY and CDR2 is FQNENV. V was cut by 2 bases and J by 10 bases, with 15 bases left in between. The CDR3 loop is CASSQGAGHLPQHF. The CDR3 nucleotides are TGTGCCAGCAGCCAAGGGGCAGGACATCTTCCCCAGCATTTT.

The sample holds a few counts of this clonotype. The rearrangement links TRBV11-2 to TRBJ1-3; the D is unclear. CDR1 SGHAT and CDR2 FQNNGV come from the germline V gene. The CDR3 runs 14 residues. V gave up 5 bases and J gave up 4 bases, with 12 bases separating them. CDR3 in amino acids: CASSPLRAGNTIYF. The CDR3, as DNA: TGTGCCAGCAGCCCACTCCGGGCGGGAAACACCATATATTTT.